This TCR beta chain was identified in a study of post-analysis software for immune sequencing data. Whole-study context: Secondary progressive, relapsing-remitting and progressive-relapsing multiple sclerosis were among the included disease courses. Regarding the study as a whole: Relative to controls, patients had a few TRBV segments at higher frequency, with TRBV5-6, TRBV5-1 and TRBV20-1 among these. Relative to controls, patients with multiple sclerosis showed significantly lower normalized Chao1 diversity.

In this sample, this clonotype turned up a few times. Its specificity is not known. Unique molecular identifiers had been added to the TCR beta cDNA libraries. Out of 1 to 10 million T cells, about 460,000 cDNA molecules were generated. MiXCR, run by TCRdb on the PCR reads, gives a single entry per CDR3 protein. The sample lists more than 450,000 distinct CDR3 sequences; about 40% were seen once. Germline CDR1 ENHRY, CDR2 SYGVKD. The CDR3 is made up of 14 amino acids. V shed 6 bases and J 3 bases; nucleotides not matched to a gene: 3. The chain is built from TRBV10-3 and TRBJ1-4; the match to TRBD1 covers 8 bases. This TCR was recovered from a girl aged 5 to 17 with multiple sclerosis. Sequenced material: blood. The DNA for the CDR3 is TGTGCCATCAGCCGGGACAGGTCTAATGAAAAACTGTTTTTT. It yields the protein CAISRDRSNEKLFF.